Included here is one T cell receptor (beta chain) sequence, with context. Its antigen remains unknown. Negatively enriched CD4+ T cells were divided by CD45RA into naive and memory. The V gene's germline CDR1 is MDHEN and CDR2 SYDVKM. Trimming cost V 5 bases and J 2 bases, with 15 bases left between them. The CDR3 loop spans 15 amino acids. The sample comes from a study of shared clonotypes between healthy human individuals. Study observations and caveats: Clonotypes not shared had lower generation probabilities than those common to all four donors. Collection of samples was limited to blood; tissue repertoires likely differ.

Some clones are missing from TCRdb's copy, which holds only in-frame ones; the method was immunoSEQ multiplex PCR. The sample has approximately 2,300,000 clones; approximately 90% are singletons. This TCR was recovered from a man between 18 and 35 years old in good health. Some clones in this sample may be carry-over from other donors' samples. The sequenced sample consisted of naive CD4+ T cells from PBMCs. Subset: CD45RA+ positively selected. The chain joins TRBV28 to TRBJ2-5, with D possibly TRBD2 on 6 matching bases. CDR3 region: CASSPNRRGQETQYF. Here the CDR3 DNA reads TGTGCCAGCAGTCCAAACAGGAGGGGACAAGAGACCCAGTACTTC.